The rows below give T cell receptor beta chains drawn from one sample of a study of beta chain features in type 1 diabetes. Assay used: immunoSEQ multiplex PCR; TCRdb lists only in-frame clones, some missing. The sample yields 120,000 or so clones, roughly 17% seen once. Sequencing used central memory CD4+ T cells from blood. These receptors were obtained from a man aged 18 to 29 with type 1 diabetes. Both conserved end residues are part of each CDR3. A D gene is named only where the DNA matches it firmly. Expanded clones are given a class, and other clones once, few, many or no size at all.

d_gene: TRBD2; abundance: NA; j_gene: TRBJ2-1; v_gene: TRBV7-2; CDR3aa: CASSPRTSGNNEQFF; CDR3nt: TGTGCCAGCAGCCCTAGGACTAGCGGGAATAATGAGCAGTTCTTC
d_gene: NA; abundance: NA; j_gene: TRBJ2-5; v_gene: TRBV5-4; CDR3aa: CASTLEELLETQYF; CDR3nt: TGTGCCAGCACCCTGGAGGAGTTGCTGGAGACCCAGTACTTC
d_gene: NA; abundance: NA; j_gene: TRBJ2-7; v_gene: TRBV21-1; CDR3aa: CASPRVSASPVGEQYF; CDR3nt: TGTGCCAGCCCCCGCGTGAGTGCTAGCCCGGTAGGCGAGCAGTACTTC
d_gene: NA; abundance: few; j_gene: TRBJ2-3; v_gene: TRBV7-8; CDR3aa: CASSPLMTTDTQYF; CDR3nt: TGTGCCAGCAGCCCACTTATGACCACAGATACGCAGTATTTT
d_gene: NA; abundance: NA; j_gene: TRBJ2-3; v_gene: TRBV9; CDR3aa: CASSVGSLGDTQYF; CDR3nt: TGTGCCAGCAGCGTAGGAAGCCTGGGAGATACGCAGTATTTT
d_gene: NA; abundance: once; j_gene: TRBJ1-2; v_gene: TRBV7-9; CDR3aa: CASSRGVSSNYGYTF; CDR3nt: TGTGCCAGCAGCCGGGGCGTCAGTTCTAACTATGGCTACACCTTC
d_gene: NA; abundance: NA; j_gene: TRBJ2-7; v_gene: TRBV11-2; CDR3aa: CASRRDTDNYEQYF; CDR3nt: TGTGCCAGCCGCCGGGACACAGACAACTACGAGCAGTACTTC
d_gene: TRBD2; abundance: NA; j_gene: TRBJ2-3; v_gene: TRBV29-1; CDR3aa: CSVEGPSGWSGDTQYF; CDR3nt: TGCAGCGTTGAGGGTCCTAGCGGGTGGTCCGGAGATACGCAGTATTTT
d_gene: TRBD1; abundance: NA; j_gene: TRBJ1-2; v_gene: TRBV5-1; CDR3aa: CASSEGQGYGYTF; CDR3nt: TGCGCCAGCAGCGAGGGACAGGGGTATGGCTACACCTTC
d_gene: NA; abundance: few; j_gene: TRBJ2-1; v_gene: TRBV7-9; CDR3aa: CASSLGRNNEQFF; CDR3nt: TGTGCCAGCAGCTTGGGACGTAACAATGAGCAGTTCTTC
d_gene: NA; abundance: NA; j_gene: TRBJ1-6; v_gene: TRBV27; CDR3aa: CASSLWGVNSPLHF; CDR3nt: TGTGCCAGCAGTTTATGGGGCGTTAATTCACCCCTCCACTTT
d_gene: NA; abundance: many; j_gene: TRBJ2-5; v_gene: TRBV30; CDR3aa: CAWSGDRDGRGETQYF; CDR3nt: TGTGCCTGGAGTGGGGACCGGGACGGCCGTGGCGAGACCCAGTACTTC
d_gene: NA; abundance: NA; j_gene: TRBJ2-4; v_gene: TRBV7-9; CDR3aa: CASSLMGSGNIQYF; CDR3nt: TGTGCCAGCAGCTTAATGGGGTCCGGAAACATTCAGTACTTC
d_gene: NA; abundance: few; j_gene: TRBJ2-1; v_gene: TRBV18; CDR3aa: CASSLGRSGEQFF; CDR3nt: TGTGCCAGCTCACTGGGCCGGTCAGGAGAGCAGTTCTTC
d_gene: NA; abundance: few; j_gene: TRBJ1-1; v_gene: TRBV6-6; CDR3aa: CASSYQDITTEAFF; CDR3nt: TGTGCCAGCAGTTACCAAGACATAACCACTGAAGCTTTCTTT
d_gene: TRBD1; abundance: NA; j_gene: TRBJ1-6; v_gene: TRBV28; CDR3aa: CASSLTGYGTVSPLHF; CDR3nt: TGTGCCAGCAGTCTGACAGGGTACGGAACTGTTTCACCCCTCCACTTT
d_gene: NA; abundance: NA; j_gene: TRBJ2-5; v_gene: TRBV11-2; CDR3aa: CASSPGGGWETQYF; CDR3nt: TGTGCCAGCAGCCCTGGTGGGGGTTGGGAGACCCAGTACTTC
d_gene: NA; abundance: many; j_gene: TRBJ2-3; v_gene: TRBV5-4; CDR3aa: CASSLDLRGTDTQYF; CDR3nt: TGTGCCAGCAGCTTGGATCTGAGGGGCACAGATACGCAGTATTTT
d_gene: NA; abundance: NA; j_gene: TRBJ2-6; v_gene: TRBV5-1; CDR3aa: CASSLDPAGANVLTF; CDR3nt: TGCGCCAGCAGCTTGGATCCCGCGGGGGCCAACGTCCTGACTTTC
d_gene: NA; abundance: few; j_gene: TRBJ2-7; v_gene: TRBV5-1; CDR3aa: CASSFNNYEQYF; CDR3nt: TGCGCCAGCAGCTTTAATAACTACGAGCAGTACTTC
d_gene: NA; abundance: NA; j_gene: TRBJ2-7; v_gene: TRBV14; CDR3aa: CASSQDSLWNLAPEQYF; CDR3nt: TGTGCCAGCAGCCAAGATTCCCTTTGGAATCTAGCCCCCGAGCAGTACTTC
d_gene: TRBD2; abundance: few; j_gene: TRBJ2-1; v_gene: TRBV7-2; CDR3aa: CASSLVFAGDEQFF; CDR3nt: TGTGCCAGCAGCTTAGTTTTCGCGGGGGATGAGCAGTTCTTC
d_gene: NA; abundance: NA; j_gene: TRBJ1-2; v_gene: TRBV5-1; CDR3aa: CASSNQGDYGYTF; CDR3nt: TGCGCCAGCAGCAACCAGGGTGACTATGGCTACACCTTC
d_gene: NA; abundance: NA; j_gene: TRBJ2-1; v_gene: TRBV21-1; CDR3aa: CASSALFFYVVNEQFF; CDR3nt: TGTGCCAGCAGCGCACTTTTCTTTTACGTCGTTAATGAGCAGTTCTTC
d_gene: TRBD1; abundance: few; j_gene: TRBJ2-3; v_gene: TRBV5-6; CDR3aa: CASSFPETGDVDTQYF; CDR3nt: TGTGCCAGCAGCTTCCCCGAGACAGGGGATGTAGATACGCAGTATTTT
d_gene: NA; abundance: NA; j_gene: TRBJ2-5; v_gene: TRBV14; CDR3aa: CASRISGRGGQETQYF; CDR3nt: TGTGCCAGCAGAATATCGGGCAGGGGTGGACAAGAGACCCAGTACTTC
d_gene: NA; abundance: NA; j_gene: TRBJ2-1; v_gene: TRBV15; CDR3aa: CATSGTGGVTNEQFF; CDR3nt: TGTGCCACCAGCGGAACAGGGGGGGTTACCAATGAGCAGTTCTTC
d_gene: TRBD2; abundance: few; j_gene: TRBJ2-3; v_gene: TRBV2; CDR3aa: CASSERLADTDTQYF; CDR3nt: TGTGCCAGCAGTGAGCGGCTAGCGGACACAGATACGCAGTATTTT
d_gene: NA; abundance: NA; j_gene: TRBJ1-3; v_gene: TRBV4-1; CDR3aa: CASSRQDSGNTIYF; CDR3nt: TGCGCCAGCAGCCGTCAGGACTCTGGAAACACCATATATTTT
d_gene: NA; abundance: NA; j_gene: TRBJ2-5; v_gene: TRBV19; CDR3aa: CASSITSSQETQYF; CDR3nt: TGTGCCAGTAGTATCACTAGCAGCCAAGAGACCCAGTACTTC
d_gene: NA; abundance: NA; j_gene: TRBJ2-7; v_gene: TRBV5-1; CDR3aa: CASSLGHGAYEQYF; CDR3nt: TGCGCCAGCAGCTTGGGACACGGGGCCTACGAGCAGTACTTC
d_gene: NA; abundance: NA; j_gene: TRBJ2-7; v_gene: TRBV5-1; CDR3aa: CASWDGAYEQYF; CDR3nt: TGCGCCAGTTGGGACGGGGCCTACGAGCAGTACTTC
d_gene: NA; abundance: few; j_gene: TRBJ2-3; v_gene: TRBV21-1; CDR3aa: CASSRTRAIDGKDTQYF; CDR3nt: TGTGCCAGCAGCCGGACCCGGGCCATCGACGGTAAAGATACGCAGTATTTT
d_gene: NA; abundance: few; j_gene: TRBJ2-3; v_gene: TRBV18; CDR3aa: CASSAQRSTDTQYF; CDR3nt: TGTGCCAGCTCAGCCCAGCGGAGCACAGATACGCAGTATTTT
d_gene: TRBD2; abundance: NA; j_gene: TRBJ2-1; v_gene: TRBV7-7; CDR3aa: CASRDTSGRASNPVNEQFF; CDR3nt: TGTGCTAGCAGGGATACTAGCGGGAGGGCTTCTAATCCGGTCAATGAGCAGTTCTTC